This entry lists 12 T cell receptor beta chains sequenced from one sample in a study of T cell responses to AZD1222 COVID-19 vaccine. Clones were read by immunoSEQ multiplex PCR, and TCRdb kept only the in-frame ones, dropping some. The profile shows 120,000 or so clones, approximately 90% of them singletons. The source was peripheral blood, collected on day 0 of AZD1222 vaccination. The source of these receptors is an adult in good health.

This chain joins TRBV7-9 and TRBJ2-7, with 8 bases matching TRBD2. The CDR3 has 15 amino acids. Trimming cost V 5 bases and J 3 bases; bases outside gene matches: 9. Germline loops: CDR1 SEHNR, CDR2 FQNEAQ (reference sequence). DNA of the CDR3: TGTGCCAGCAGCCGCGTATTTGCGGGAGGCTACGAGCAGTACTTC. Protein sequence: CASSRVFAGGYEQYF.

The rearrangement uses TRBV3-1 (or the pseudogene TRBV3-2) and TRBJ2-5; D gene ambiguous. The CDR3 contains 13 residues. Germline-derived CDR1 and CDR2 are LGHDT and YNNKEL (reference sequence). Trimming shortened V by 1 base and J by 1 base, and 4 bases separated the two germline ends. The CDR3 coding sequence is TGTGCCAGCAGCCAAGTAGGCCAAGAGACCCAGTACTTC. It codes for CASSQVGQETQYF.

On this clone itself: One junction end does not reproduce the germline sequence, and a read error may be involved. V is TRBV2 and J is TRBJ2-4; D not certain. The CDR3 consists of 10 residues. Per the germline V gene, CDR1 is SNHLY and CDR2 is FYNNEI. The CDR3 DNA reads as TGTGCCAGCAGTGAAGCCAAAATTAGCTTC. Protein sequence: CASSEAKISF. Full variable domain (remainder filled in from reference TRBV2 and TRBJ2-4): EPEVTQTPSHQVTQMGQEVILRCVPISNHLYFYWYRQILGQKVEFLVSFYNNEISEKSEIFDDQFSVERPDGSNFTLKIRSTKLEDSAMYFCASSEAKISFGAGTRLSVL.

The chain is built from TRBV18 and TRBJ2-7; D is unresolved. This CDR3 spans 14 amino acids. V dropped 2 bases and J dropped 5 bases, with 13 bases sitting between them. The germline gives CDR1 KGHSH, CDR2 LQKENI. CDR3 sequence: CASSPADSVNEQYF. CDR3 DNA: TGTGCCAGCTCACCAGCAGATTCCGTAAACGAGCAGTACTTC.

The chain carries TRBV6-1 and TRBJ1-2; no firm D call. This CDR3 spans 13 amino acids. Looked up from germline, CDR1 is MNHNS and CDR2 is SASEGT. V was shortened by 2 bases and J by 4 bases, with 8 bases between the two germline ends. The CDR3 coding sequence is TGTGCCAGCAGTGAAAATCCTCTCTATGGCTACACCTTC. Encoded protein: CASSENPLYGYTF.

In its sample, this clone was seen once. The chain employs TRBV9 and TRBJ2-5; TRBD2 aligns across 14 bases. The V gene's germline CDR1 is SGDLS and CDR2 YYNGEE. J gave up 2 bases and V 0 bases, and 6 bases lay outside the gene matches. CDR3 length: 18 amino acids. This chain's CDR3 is CASSVAGTSGSLQETQYF. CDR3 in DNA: TGTGCCAGCAGCGTAGCAGGGACTAGCGGGAGCTTGCAAGAGACCCAGTACTTC.

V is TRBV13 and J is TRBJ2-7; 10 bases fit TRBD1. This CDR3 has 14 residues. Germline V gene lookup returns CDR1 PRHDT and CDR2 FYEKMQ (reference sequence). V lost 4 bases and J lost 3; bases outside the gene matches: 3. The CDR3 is CASSSDRGLYEQYF. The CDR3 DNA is TGTGCCAGCAGCTCCGACAGGGGGCTCTACGAGCAGTACTTC.

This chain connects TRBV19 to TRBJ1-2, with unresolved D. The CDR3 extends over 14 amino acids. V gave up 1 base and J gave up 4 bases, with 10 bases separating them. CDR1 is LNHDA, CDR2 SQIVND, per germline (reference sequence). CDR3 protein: CASSIVAPIYGYTF. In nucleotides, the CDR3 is TGTGCCAGTAGTATAGTAGCGCCGATCTATGGCTACACCTTC.

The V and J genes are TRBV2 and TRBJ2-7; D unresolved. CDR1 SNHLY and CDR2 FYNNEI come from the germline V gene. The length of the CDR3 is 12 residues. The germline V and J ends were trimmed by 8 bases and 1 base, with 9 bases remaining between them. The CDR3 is CASWRGSYEQYF. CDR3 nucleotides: TGTGCCAGCTGGCGCGGTTCCTACGAGCAGTACTTC.

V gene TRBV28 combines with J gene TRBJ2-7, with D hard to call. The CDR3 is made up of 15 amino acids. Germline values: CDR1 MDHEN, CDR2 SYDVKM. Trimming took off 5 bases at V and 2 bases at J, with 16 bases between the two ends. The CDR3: CASSATGLIPYEQYF. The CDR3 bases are TGTGCCAGCAGTGCAACGGGCCTCATCCCCTACGAGCAGTACTTC.

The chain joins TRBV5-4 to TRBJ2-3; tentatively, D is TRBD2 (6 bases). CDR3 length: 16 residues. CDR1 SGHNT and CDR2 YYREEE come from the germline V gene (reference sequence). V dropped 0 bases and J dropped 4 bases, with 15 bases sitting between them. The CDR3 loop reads CASSLDPLLASDTQYF. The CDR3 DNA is TGTGCCAGCAGCTTGGATCCGCTGCTAGCGTCAGATACGCAGTATTTT.

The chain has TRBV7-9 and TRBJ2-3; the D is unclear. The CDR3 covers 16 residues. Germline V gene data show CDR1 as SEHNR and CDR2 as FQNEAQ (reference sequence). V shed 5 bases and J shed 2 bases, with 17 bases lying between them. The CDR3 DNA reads TGTGCCAGCAGCCCCCCCCGGCACCGGACCACAGATACGCAGTATTTT. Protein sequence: CASSPPRHRTTDTQYF.